This T cell receptor beta chain was sequenced during a study of T-cell memory formation after mild COVID-19. Study-wide findings and caveats: Clones shrinking from day 15 to 85 showed even CD4/CD8 mixes; later expanders tilted CD4+. CD4+ contracting clones were found mainly in CM and EM, and CD8+ ones in EMRA.

5'RACE primed from the constant segment yielded TCR alpha and TCR beta cDNA libraries bearing sample barcodes and UMIs. TCRdb fed the 5' RACE reads into MiXCR, producing one record per CDR3 protein. Among hundreds of thousands of distinct CDR3 sequences listed, around 30% were seen once. As regards this clonotype: No antigen is known for it.

This sequence originates from an adult woman who had mild COVID-19 (a few samples of this study predate the infection). Cell type and time point are not known. The material sequenced was PBMCs or a T cell subset sorted from them (not recorded which).

CDR3 nucleotide sequence: TGTGCCAGCAGTGAGGACAGGGGGACATACGAGCAGTACTTC. Protein product: CASSEDRGTYEQYF. The chain recombines TRBV2 with TRBJ2-7; 10 bases agree with TRBD1. From germline, CDR1 is SNHLY and CDR2 FYNNEI. The CDR3 runs to 14 residues. Trimming took 3 bases from V and 4 from J; bases not matched to a gene: 3.